Following are 31 T cell receptor beta chains from one sample sequenced in a study of blood T cells in healthy people across ages. The use of a sample-barcoded 5' primer and a J-beta primer mix characterized a second PCR of roughly 6 to 11 cycles. In TCRdb, the 5' RACE reads were re-called with MiXCR into one record per CDR3 protein. Here the sample spans hundreds of thousands of distinct CDR3 sequences, roughly 56% being singletons. The specimen was blood. The receptors originated from a man aged 35-49 years in good health.

The chain links TRBV10-3 to TRBJ2-4, with D possibly called TRBD1 or TRBD2 (5 bases each). Near its end, the DNA agrees better with TRBJ2-7, so the J call may be wrong. The CDR3 spans 14 residues. The germline gives CDR1 ENHRY, CDR2 SYGVKD. CDR3 amino acids: CAIRAGTETYEQYF. The CDR3 coding sequence is TGTGCCATCAGAGCCGGGACGGAAACCTACGAGCAGTACTTC.

In this sample, this clonotype turned up once. V is TRBV2 and J is TRBJ2-5; D is ambiguous. This CDR3 contains 14 residues. V lost 7 bases to trimming and J lost 0 bases, with 12 bases between them. Germline loops: CDR1 SNHLY, CDR2 FYNNEI. The CDR3 sequence: CASTVRWDQETQYF. In DNA, the CDR3 is TGTGCCAGCACCGTAAGGTGGGACCAAGAGACCCAGTACTTC.

The chain recombines TRBV6-4 with TRBJ2-5, with D perhaps matching TRBD1 or TRBD2 (5 bases each). This CDR3 has 13 amino acids. V was trimmed by 9 bases and J by 4 bases, leaving 15 bases between them. Germline CDR1 is MRHNA and CDR2 is SNTAGT. In DNA, the CDR3 is TGTGCCAGTGCCGGGCTGAGGGGAGAGACCCAGTACTTC. The encoded protein is CASAGLRGETQYF.

The CDR3 coding sequence is TGTGCCATCAGTACGGACATGCTTTCCGAGCAGTACTTC. Its translation: CAISTDMLSEQYF. The gene calls are TRBV10-3 and TRBJ2-5; TRBD1 might be the D (5 bases). The DNA end lines up better with TRBJ2-7; the J call may be wrong. In germline, CDR1 is ENHRY, CDR2 SYGVKD. The CDR3 sequence is 13 residues long.

A single count supports this clonotype. This rearrangement joins TRBV9 to TRBJ2-1; TRBD2 agrees at 12 bases. With the DNA end fitting TRBJ2-7 better, the J assignment may be wrong. In germline, CDR1 is SGDLS, CDR2 YYNGEE. The CDR3 has 18 residues. The CDR3 DNA reads as TGTGCCAGCAGCATCCACCGGACTAGCGGGGCCTCCTACAATGAGCAGTACTTC. This gives the protein CASSIHRTSGASYNEQYF.

The chain joins TRBV7-2 to TRBJ2-7; 10 nucleotides align to TRBD1. V dropped 5 bases and J dropped 8; count of bases not matched to a gene: 12. Looked up from germline, CDR1 is SGHTA and CDR2 is FQGNSA. This CDR3 is 15 amino acids long. This chain's CDR3 is CASSQVTGGVLKQYF. CDR3 DNA sequence: TGTGCCAGCAGCCAAGTGACAGGGGGCGTTCTGAAGCAGTACTTC.

V usage is TRBV6-1 and J usage is TRBJ2-4, with 8 bases fitting TRBD2. The J call is doubtful: the DNA matches TRBJ2-7 better. The CDR3 sequence is 14 residues long. Germline V lookup: CDR1 MNHNS, CDR2 SASEGT. CDR3 residues: CASKKTSVGSEQYF. CDR3 coding DNA: TGTGCCAGCAAAAAGACTAGCGTAGGCTCCGAGCAGTACTTC.

The table lists this clonotype with a few counts. This chain links TRBV27 with TRBJ2-1; D unresolved. From germline, CDR1 is MNHEY and CDR2 SMNVEV (reference sequence). This CDR3 comprises 18 residues. The ends were cut back, 5 bases at V and 0 bases at J, with 20 bases in the middle. DNA for the CDR3: TGTGCCAGCAGTCCAAATCCCTACGACCTTAACTCCTACAATGAGCAGTTCTTC. It is translated as CASSPNPYDLNSYNEQFF.

Ten or more counts support this clonotype. The CDR3 region is CASTPGAALYGYTF. CDR3 bases: TGTGCCAGCACCCCGGGGGCCGCACTCTATGGCTACACCTTC. The genes are TRBV12-3 or TRBV12-4 and TRBJ1-2; possibly TRBD1 for D (6 bases). V was cut by 7 bases and J by 4 bases, with 16 bases left in between. The CDR3 runs to 14 residues.

The CDR3 DNA is TGTGCCAGCTCACTCGCAAAATACAATGAGCAGTTCTTC. It is translated as CASSLAKYNEQFF. This chain connects TRBV18 to TRBJ2-1; no reliable D call. V was cut by 4 bases and J by 4 bases, with 8 bases left in between. Germline-derived CDR1 and CDR2 are KGHSH and LQKENI. The CDR3 contains 13 residues.

This clonotype was seen a single time. The chain couples TRBV4-3 to TRBJ2-1; no clear D gene. Trimming took off 0 bases at V and 10 bases at J, with 10 bases between the two ends. From germline, CDR1 is LGHNA and CDR2 YSLEER. This CDR3 contains 13 residues. The chain's CDR3 is CASSQDRQREQFF. The CDR3 coding sequence is TGCGCCAGCAGCCAAGATCGCCAGCGAGAGCAGTTCTTC.

This chain uses TRBV28 with TRBJ1-2; 7 nucleotides match TRBD1. Germline values: CDR1 MDHEN, CDR2 SYDVKM. The CDR3 runs to 14 residues. V was pared by 4 bases and J by 8 bases, with 10 bases of the junction left unmatched. The CDR3 region has the DNA TGTGCCAGCAGTTCCCCAGACAGGGCGGGCGGCTACACCTTC. It translates to CASSSPDRAGGYTF.

V and J are TRBV6-6 and TRBJ1-2; D gene ambiguous. This CDR3 is built from 15 residues. Trimming removed 4 bases at V and 2 bases at J, with 14 bases between. CDR1 is MNHNY and CDR2 is SVGAGI in the germline V gene (reference sequence). Written as DNA, the CDR3 is TGTGCCAGCAGTTCCCAAACGGACGAAAACTATGGCTACACCTTC. This translates into CASSSQTDENYGYTF.

This rearrangement joins TRBV27 to TRBJ1-2; TRBD1 is a possible D gene (6 bases). The V gene's germline CDR1 is MNHEY and CDR2 SMNVEV (reference sequence). The CDR3 runs 15 residues. Trimming pared 8 bases from V and 9 bases from J, leaving 25 bases between. CDR3 DNA sequence: TGTGCCAGCCTAGACCTGAAAGGGGGTCTGGATAGCTACACCTTC. Residues: CASLDLKGGLDSYTF.

A few counts support this clonotype. The V and J genes are TRBV11-3 and TRBJ1-2; D unclear. V was pared by 2 bases and J by 5 bases, with 21 bases between. This CDR3 is built from 17 residues. Germline V CDR1 and CDR2: SGHNT, YENEEA. The CDR3 reads CASSLYPPAQDQYGYTF. CDR3 in DNA: TGTGCCAGCAGCTTATATCCCCCAGCGCAGGACCAATATGGCTACACCTTC.

This chain joins TRBV5-1 and TRBJ2-1; TRBD1 matches 11 bases. CDR3 length: 16 amino acids. The germline V gene has CDR1 SGHRS and CDR2 YFSETQ. J gave up 9 bases and V 0 bases, and 8 bases lay outside the gene matches. The CDR3 nucleotides are TGCGCCAGCAGCTTGGGACCGGGACAGGGGGTGGGTGAGCAGTTCTTC. It is translated as CASSLGPGQGVGEQFF. Variable domain in full (rest from reference TRBV5-1 and TRBJ2-1): KAGVTQTPRYLIKTRGQQVTLSCSPISGHRSVSWYQQTPGQGLQFLFEYFSETQRNKGNFPGRFSGRQFSNSRSEMNVSTLELGDSALYLCASSLGPGQGVGEQFFGPGTRLTVL.

The chain joins TRBV6-1 to TRBJ2-4; D possibly uses TRBD1 or TRBD2 (5 bases each). The assigned J gene may be wrong: the sequence end matches TRBJ2-7 better. Germline CDR1 and CDR2: MNHNS and SASEGT. This CDR3 has 15 residues. The CDR3 bases are TGTGCCAGCAGTGACCCAACCGGGACCTTCTACGAGCAGTACTTC. Translation gives CASSDPTGTFYEQYF.

The V call is TRBV10-3, the J call TRBJ2-1; 10 bases match TRBD1. Germline trimming cut 7 bases from V and 8 bases from J; bases unmatched to any gene: 20. The CDR3 totals 18 residues. The germline V gene encodes CDR1 ENHRY and CDR2 SYGVKD. The DNA of the CDR3 is TGTGCCATCACCCAACTTCCGGGACAGGGGAATTGGGGCTATGAGCAGTTCTTC. As protein: CAITQLPGQGNWGYEQFF.

The chain carries TRBV28 and TRBJ2-4; D is ambiguous. The J call may be in error: the DNA end matches TRBJ2-7 better. Per germline, CDR1 MDHEN and CDR2 SYDVKM. The CDR3 totals 13 residues. CDR3 sequence: CASSPPGTGEQYF. CDR3 DNA: TGTGCCAGCAGTCCGCCAGGAACCGGCGAGCAGTACTTC.

This clonotype showed up just a few times. This chain uses TRBV20-1 with TRBJ2-7; TRBD1 aligns across 7 bases. Trimming cost V 5 bases and J 6 bases; bases outside gene matches: 4. CDR3 length: 11 amino acids. Germline V gives CDR1 DFQATT, CDR2 SNEGSKA (reference sequence). CDR3: CSAGTVGEQYF. The CDR3 nucleotides read TGCAGTGCTGGGACAGTGGGCGAGCAGTACTTC.

This clonotype has just a few counts. The chain employs TRBV7-8 and TRBJ2-3, with a tentative D call TRBD1 (5 bases). The germline V and J ends were trimmed by 5 bases and 0 bases, with 12 bases remaining between them. The CDR3 spans 15 residues. Germline assignment: CDR1 SGHVS and CDR2 FQNEAQ. The CDR3 coding sequence is TGTGCCAGCAGCCCTGGGGCGTCTAGCACAGATACGCAGTATTTT. This gives the protein CASSPGASSTDTQYF.

This chain uses TRBV29-1 with TRBJ2-3; no clear D gene. The CDR3 is 12 residues long. Germline assignment: CDR1 SQVTM and CDR2 ANQGSEA. Deletions cut 2 bases from V and 2 bases from J, with 5 bases between. DNA of the CDR3: TGCAGCGTTGAACAAACCACAGATACGCAGTATTTT. Translation gives CSVEQTTDTQYF.

A note on this clonotype: This clone may be a read error of a much larger clone one base away. The chain joins TRBV18 to TRBJ2-3; D is possibly TRBD1 (5 bases). Germline loops: CDR1 KGHSH, CDR2 LQKENI. This CDR3 has 12 residues. The CDR3: CASSPDTGTQYF. CDR3 DNA sequence: TGTGCCAGCTCCCCCGACACAGGTACGCAGTATTTT.

The chain has TRBV11-3 and TRBJ2-5, with D uncertain. Trimming shortened V by 6 bases and J by 5 bases, and 7 bases separated the two germline ends. The CDR3 covers 11 residues. Germline CDR1 is SGHNT and CDR2 is YENEEA. The CDR3 here is CASRNGETQYF. The CDR3 nucleotides are TGTGCCAGCAGGAACGGGGAGACCCAGTACTTC. Drawing the rest from reference TRBV11-3 and TRBJ2-5, the complete variable domain is EAGVVQSPRYKIIEKKQPVAFWCNPISGHNTLYWYLQNLGQGPELLIRYENEEAVDDSQLPKDRFSAERLKGVDSTLKIQPAELGDSAVYLCASRNGETQYFGPGTRLLVL.

The chain has TRBV12-3 or TRBV12-4 and TRBJ2-1; D possibly corresponds to TRBD1 (5 bases). The CDR3 extends over 14 amino acids. Trimming took off 8 bases at V and 3 bases at J, with 14 bases between the two ends. This chain's CDR3 is CASLLGRGYNEQFF. The CDR3 DNA reads as TGTGCCAGCCTATTAGGTAGGGGCTACAATGAGCAGTTCTTC.

This chain links TRBV4-2 with TRBJ2-5, with D perhaps matching TRBD1 or TRBD2 (6 bases each). The CDR3 has 17 amino acids. Trimming pared 0 bases from V and 0 bases from J, leaving 14 bases between. CDR1 is LGHNA, CDR2 YNFKEQ, per germline. CDR3 DNA sequence: TGTGCCAGCAGCCAAGATCTAGGGGGGACAAACCAAGAGACCCAGTACTTC. As protein: CASSQDLGGTNQETQYF.

Only a few counts were recorded for this clonotype. V usage is TRBV9 and J usage is TRBJ2-1, with 7 positions matching TRBD2. The length of the CDR3 is 16 residues. V was clipped by 0 bases and J by 1 base; unmatched bases: 4. CDR1 and CDR2 (germline): SGDLS, YYNGEE. CDR3: CASSVEMGLSYNEQFF. CDR3 in DNA: TGTGCCAGCAGCGTAGAAATGGGACTATCCTACAATGAGCAGTTCTTC.

This clonotype was seen only once. This chain uses TRBV24-1 with TRBJ2-3; a possible D gene is TRBD1 (6 bases). The germline V and J ends were trimmed by 5 bases and 2 bases, with 13 bases remaining between them. CDR1 is KGHDR, CDR2 SFDVKD, per germline. The CDR3 spans 15 residues. CDR3 bases: TGTGCCACCAGTGTAAACAGGGATATCACAGATACGCAGTATTTT. Translated: CATSVNRDITDTQYF.

The V and J genes are TRBV12-3 or TRBV12-4 and TRBJ1-5, with 9 bases identical to TRBD1. Trimming cost V 7 bases and J 4 bases; bases outside gene matches: 5. The CDR3 is made up of 14 amino acids. The CDR3 bases are TGTGCCAGCATCAACGACAGGGGGAATCAGCCCCAGCATTTT. Translation gives CASINDRGNQPQHF.

This clonotype is a singleton in its sample. The rearrangement links TRBV7-2 to TRBJ2-4; TRBD1 aligns across 9 bases. The better agreement between TRBJ2-7 and the DNA end casts doubt on the J call. The germline V gene has CDR1 SGHTA and CDR2 FQGNSA. The CDR3 is 15 amino acids. The CDR3 loop reads CASSFHHGTGNEQYF. The CDR3 nucleotides are TGTGCCAGCAGCTTTCATCACGGGACAGGGAACGAGCAGTACTTC.

The V and J genes are TRBV14 and TRBJ2-7; TRBD2 aligns across 8 bases. The CDR3 is 15 amino acids. After removal of 3 bases from V and 2 bases from J, the junction contained 6 bases not matched to a gene. Germline lookup yields CDR1 SGHDN and CDR2 FVKESK. This CDR3 is CASSQYLAGTYEQYF. Here the CDR3 DNA reads TGTGCCAGCAGCCAGTACCTAGCGGGTACCTACGAGCAGTACTTC.